The entry that follows covers one TCR beta chain sequence. This clone has only a few counts. The specificity of this receptor is unknown. It has no much larger one-base neighbor in the sample; base qualities were not kept. This sample is drawn from a study of cytomegalovirus exposure and HLA in healthy donors (TCRdb year 2017). General notes on the study: According to an earlier analysis of around 600 of the donors, roughly 180 million T cells yielded roughly 110 million unique TCR beta sequences and about 300 Gb of sequence data. Around 320 gigabases of sequencing data and 70 million to 85 million unique TCR sequences were included in an early release covering about 700 HLA-typed donors. Of the 350 to 400 genotyped donors, approximately 83% fell in the genetic ancestry cluster associated with self-reported Caucasian donors. The study aimed to test whether cataloging public T cell receptors could reveal signatures of past pathogen exposure. Using immunosequencing, the study profiled T cell repertoires from around 680 subjects and related those repertoires to cytomegalovirus serostatus. A separate validation cohort of roughly 130 different subjects was used in addition to the 666-subject first cohort. To predict cytomegalovirus infection status, the study brought together high-throughput TCR immunosequencing, statistical association of individual TCRs with disease status, and machine learning. A later analysis re-analyzed previously published TCR beta repertoires from 500 to 700 donors and added high-resolution HLA genotyping to study TCR occurrence patterns. In the later analysis, no new phenotypic data were used to find candidate immune exposures; instead, reliance was placed on TCR beta sequences and their occurrence across donors. An earlier analysis of some 500 of the donors used high-throughput TCR beta sequencing to judge whether each TCR beta V gene segment behaved as functional or pseudogenic. Donor age, sex, ethnicity and CMV serostatus were compiled together with the repertoire data. A later genetic analysis took genome-wide SNP genotypes for about three fifths of the 666 donors and used that subset as a discovery cohort. All discovery cohort repertoires had been generated using a single sequencing platform. Class I and class II HLA loci were covered by the typing at four-digit resolution. The number of typed donors differed by locus: 629-630 for A, B, C, DRB1 and DQB1; 500 to 550 for DQA1; some 590 for DPA1; and about 450 for DPB1. About five DR-DQ haplotypes were handled as single units for association and clustering, since linkage in the cohort was strong. Among almost 400 genotyped donors of the cohort, an average of roughly 240,000 unique TCR beta nucleotide sequences were sequenced per donor, approximately 20% of them non-productive.

Findings and caveats that apply to the study as a whole: While some public TCRs were present in many individuals, most TCR sequences turned up only very rarely across donors. According to a later analysis, TCR association rates differed among HLA loci, with DRB1 alleles showing the most associated TCRs and HLA-C alleles showing the fewest. Cytomegalovirus status was reported to be diagnosed by the classifier with high specificity and sensitivity in both the original and validation cohorts. In a later analysis, HLA-associated TCR beta chains showed more clonal expansion and lower generation probabilities than non-associated chains that were equally common. A further reported finding was that TCR beta sequences accurately predicted the HLA-A and HLA-B alleles for most subjects in the first cohort. According to the authors, the approach could potentially be generalized to other disease states and immunological phenotypes. Immune exposure information for the cohort was limited to CMV serostatus. Roughly uniform sequencing depth across donors was assumed in presence/absence analyses, although this assumption may not hold. In vitro tests confirmed that a few of the cytomegalovirus-associated TCR beta chains recognize cytomegalovirus antigens. An earlier analysis of 587 of the donors showed that most TCR beta V segments appeared in productive rearrangements either about 87% or about 30% of the time, which broadly matched IMGT annotations. When HLA alleles, especially DR and DQ, strongly co-occurred, TCR associations were difficult to assign to individual alleles. Several of the top co-occurrence clusters appeared to be linked to parvovirus B19, influenza, CMV and Epstein-Barr virus, according to a later analysis. In this cohort, only TCR beta chains were sequenced, and detectable features were limited by the absence of alpha or paired-chain data. Linkage disequilibrium might explain the correlated functional status among segregating V segments, but an unknown experimental factor could not be excluded. Compared with the roughly 600-donor mean, donors in an Asian-associated ancestry cluster had fewer N-insertions in productive TCRs, according to a later genetic analysis. At a false discovery rate of 0.05, a later analysis linked about 17,000 TCR beta sequences to specific HLA alleles. Because the 87-base-pair reads could not distinguish some IMGT-functional V segments, including TRBV6-2 and TRBV6-3, those segments were excluded. A cluster of highly shared sequence variants was judged likely to represent a technical artifact of the sequencing pipeline. Because HLA typing was missing for some donors at each locus, association tests included only the typed subset. The earlier analysis of 450 to 700 of the donors excluded approximately 17 rarely observed V segments, including chromosome 9 orphons, because counts were too low. In a later genetic analysis, a missense DCLRE1C variant was associated with V-gene and J-gene trimming of TCR beta chains, and the association was replicated in an independent cohort. In a later analysis, most CMV-associated TCR beta chains were found to appear HLA-restricted, with HLA associations seemingly driven largely by CMV exposure. The study gave a list of 150 to 200 TCR beta chains associated with cytomegalovirus.

The library was built by means of the immunoSEQ multiplex PCR assay. For the multiplex PCR, a mixture combining 60 forward primers for TCR Vbeta segments and 13 reverse primers for TCR Jbeta segments was used. A multiplex PCR assay on genomic DNA amplified the CDR3 region of rearranged TCR beta genes. On the Illumina HiSeq System, the amplified TCR beta libraries were sequenced as 87-base-pair reads. As for the authors' bioinformatics: A later analysis counted approximately 84 million unique TCR beta chains across the 690 or so repertoires, and 10 million to 11 million of these chains were shared by at least two donors. A nearest-neighbor algorithm error-corrected the raw reads and collapsed the reads into unique sequences, merging closely related sequences to remove PCR and sequencing errors. V, D and J gene segments were assigned by aligning CDR3 sequences to IMGT reference sequences. For a sequence to be retained, a match of at least six nucleotides to both a V gene segment and a J gene segment was required. A rearrangement counted as productive if the CDR3 had no stop codons and remained in frame with V and J, and every other rearrangement counted as non-productive. CDR3 was defined by IMGT convention, running from the second conserved V-encoded cysteine to the conserved J-encoded phenylalanine. In an earlier analysis of some 550 of the donors, sequences lacking an unambiguous match to a single V gene segment were excluded. In an earlier analysis of 450 to 750 of the donors, a V segment was called functional when productive rearrangements were above 56.7%, and segregating when the standard deviation between donors exceeded 5%. A statistical classification framework was built for diagnosing cytomegalovirus status from the catalog of TCR beta chain sequences. In a later analysis, TCR nucleotide sequences were compared against IMGT/GENE-DB human TR gene sequences so that V and J genes could be assigned. The TCRdist pipeline was used in a later analysis to assign CDR3 sequences and most-parsimonious VDJ recombination scenarios. In a later analysis, every TCR beta chain was defined by the combination of its CDR3 amino acid sequence and its V-gene family, and reads without a unique V-gene family were dropped. In a later analysis, 450 to 600 highly shared, low-generation-probability nucleotide sequences were removed to address suspected cross-contamination and a sequencing artifact. For each public chain, a later analysis derived a clonal expansion index from normalized ranks of inferred template counts within each repertoire. Generation probabilities in a later analysis came from a VDJ recombination model fitted to out-of-frame rearrangements, and those results were checked against IGoR. Hypergeometric tests were used in a later analysis to score TCR-TCR, TCR-HLA and TCR-CMV co-occurrence, with a repertoire-size bias correction applied to the TCR pairs. In a later analysis, false discovery rates were estimated by permuting HLA or CMV assignments 20 times. In a later analysis, co-occurring TCRs were grouped using DBSCAN, and TCRdist sequence similarity was added for clustering within HLA-allele-positive subsets. For co-occurrence clustering, repertoires with fewer than 30,000 or more than 120,000 public chains were excluded, along with 4 to 6 repertoires with anomalous nucleotide sharing. Sourced from immuneACCESS, this table was stored by TCRdb with only in-frame sequences that have V and J called. A share of the clones is absent; for the studies checked, an unresolved V gene accounts for under half, and the remainder has no known explanation. V and J calls and clone size are given by that table; D and trimming were obtained from the DNA. This sample has 120,000 or so clones in its table, and 70% to 80% of those were observed once. The ten largest account for just under 8.5% of the sample.

V gives up 0 bases and J gives up 4 bases, and the segment between their germline ends measures 11 bases. The CDR3, from cysteine to phenylalanine, totals 15 residues. The CDR3 DNA has 45 bases and is translated from base 1. According to the germline V gene, CDR1 reads SGDLS and CDR2 reads YYNGEE. The cohort consisted of 670 or so healthy bone marrow donors. All cohort members were sampled while nominally healthy, although unrecorded immune exposures were likely present. The donor tested CMV seropositive and was one of the 289 seropositive cohort members. A peripheral blood sample was collected from each donor, and TCR beta sequencing was performed on peripheral blood mononuclear cells. The Qiagen DNeasy Blood Extraction Kit was used to extract genomic DNA from the blood cell samples.

Recombination joined TRBV9 with TRBJ1-3, with the D gene uncertain. What was sequenced was PBMCs. This clonotype was obtained from a woman between 40 and 55 years old in good health and CMV-seropositive. Read as DNA, the sequence is TGTGCCAGCAGCGTAGGTGGCGGTGAGGGAAACACCATATATTTT. Translated, this is CASSVGGGEGNTIYF.